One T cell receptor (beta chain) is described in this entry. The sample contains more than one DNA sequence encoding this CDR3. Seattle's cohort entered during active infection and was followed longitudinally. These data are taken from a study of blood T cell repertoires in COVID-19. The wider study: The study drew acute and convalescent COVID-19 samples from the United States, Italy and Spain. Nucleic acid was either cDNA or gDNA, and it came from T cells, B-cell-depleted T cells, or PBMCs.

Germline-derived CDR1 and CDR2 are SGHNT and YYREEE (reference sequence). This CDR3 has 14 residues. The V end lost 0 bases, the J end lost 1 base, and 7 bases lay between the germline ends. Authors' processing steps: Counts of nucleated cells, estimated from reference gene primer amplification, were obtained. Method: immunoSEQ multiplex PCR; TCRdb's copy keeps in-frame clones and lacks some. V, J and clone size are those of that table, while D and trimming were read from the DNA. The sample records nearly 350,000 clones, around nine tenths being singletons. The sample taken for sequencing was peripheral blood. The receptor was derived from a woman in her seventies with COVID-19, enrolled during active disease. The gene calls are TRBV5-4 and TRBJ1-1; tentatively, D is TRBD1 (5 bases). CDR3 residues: CASSLGGANTEAFF. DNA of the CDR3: TGTGCCAGCAGCTTGGGGGGCGCGAACACTGAAGCTTTCTTT.